This TCR beta chain was obtained from a study of T cell repertoires in cytomegalovirus infection. TCRdb reprocessed the reads via MiXCR and lists one record per CDR3 protein. The sample has 750,000 to 950,000 distinct CDR3 sequences; 29% are singletons. Findings and limits, study-wide: Clonotype analysis showed dominance of the ex vivo response by HLA-C-restricted CMV-specific TCR beta clonotypes.

This clonotype has just one count. Its target is unknown. This sequence was found in a human donor in good health (CMV status not recorded). Some clones in this sample may be carry-over from other donors' samples. The sequences come from cultured CD8+ T cells from PBMCs, collected from culture after CMV antigen stimulation.

This CDR3 reads CASSFGQAGRYTF. The CDR3 DNA reads TGTGCCAGCAGCTTCGGACAGGCCGGTCGCTACACCTTC. The chain links TRBV5-4 to TRBJ1-2, with 7 nucleotides matching TRBD1. Germline V gene data show CDR1 as SGHNT and CDR2 as YYREEE (reference sequence). The length of the CDR3 is 13 residues. V lost 2 bases, J lost 9 bases, and 7 bases stayed unmatched.